Included here is one T cell receptor beta chain sequence, with context. This entry belongs to a study of blood T cell repertoires in COVID-19. Study-level information: Italy, Spain and the United States were the sources of the convalescent and acute COVID-19 samples. Sample material is recorded as cDNA or gDNA derived from T cells, B-cell-depleted T cells, or PBMCs.

In the original workflow: Amplification of reference gene primers was used by the study to estimate nucleated cell counts. Only in-frame clones appear in the TCRdb table, and some are missing; sequencing was by immunoSEQ multiplex PCR. Clone size and the V and J calls come from that table; the DNA yielded D and trimming. The sample lists about 250,000 clones, 80% to 90% seen once, with 1.2% to 1.5% in the top ten. Trimming cost V 1 base and J 5 bases, with 9 bases left between them. The CDR3 consists of 15 residues. In germline, CDR1 is KGHSH, CDR2 LQKENI. The receptor comes from a man at least 80 years old with acute or convalescent COVID-19. This sequence joins TRBV18 and TRBJ1-6, with D perhaps matching TRBD1 (5 bases). Sequencing was carried out using peripheral blood. The CDR3 DNA follows: TGTGCCAGCTCACCACTTACCAGGGATAATTCACCCCTCCACTTT. Protein sequence: CASSPLTRDNSPLHF.